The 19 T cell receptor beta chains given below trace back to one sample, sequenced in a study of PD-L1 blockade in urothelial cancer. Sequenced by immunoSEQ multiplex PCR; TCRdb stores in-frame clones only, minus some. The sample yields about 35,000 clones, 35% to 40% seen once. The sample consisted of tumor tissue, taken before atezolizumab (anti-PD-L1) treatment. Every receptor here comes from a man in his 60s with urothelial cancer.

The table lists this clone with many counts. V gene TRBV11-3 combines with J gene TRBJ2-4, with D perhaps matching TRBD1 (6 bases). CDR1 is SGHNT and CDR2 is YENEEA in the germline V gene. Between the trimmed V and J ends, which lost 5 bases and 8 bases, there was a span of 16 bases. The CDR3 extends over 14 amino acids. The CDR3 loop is CASSRGRAGDIQYF. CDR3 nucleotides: TGTGCCAGCAGCCGGGGACGGGCAGGGGACATTCAGTACTTC.

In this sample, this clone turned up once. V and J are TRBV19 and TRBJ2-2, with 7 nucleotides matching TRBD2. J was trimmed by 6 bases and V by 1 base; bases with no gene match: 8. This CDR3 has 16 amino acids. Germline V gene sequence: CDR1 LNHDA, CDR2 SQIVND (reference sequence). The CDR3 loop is CASSIGGGSRSGELFF. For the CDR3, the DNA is TGTGCCAGTAGTATAGGCGGCGGGAGTCGGTCCGGGGAGCTGTTTTTT.

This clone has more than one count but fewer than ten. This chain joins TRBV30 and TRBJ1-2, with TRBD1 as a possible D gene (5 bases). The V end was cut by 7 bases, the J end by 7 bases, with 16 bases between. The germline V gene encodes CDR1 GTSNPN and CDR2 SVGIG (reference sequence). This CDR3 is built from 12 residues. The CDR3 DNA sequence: TGTGCCTTTGCAGGGAGGTGGGCTGGCTACACCTTC. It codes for CAFAGRWAGYTF.

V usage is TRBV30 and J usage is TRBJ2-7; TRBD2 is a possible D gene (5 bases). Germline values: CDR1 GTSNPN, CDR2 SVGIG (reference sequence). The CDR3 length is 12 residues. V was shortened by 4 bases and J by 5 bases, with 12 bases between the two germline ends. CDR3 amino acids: CAWNAAGHEQYF. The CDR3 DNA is TGTGCCTGGAATGCGGCGGGCCACGAGCAGTACTTC. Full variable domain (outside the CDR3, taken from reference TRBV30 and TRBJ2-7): SQTIHQWPATLVQPVGSPLSLECTVEGTSNPNLYWYRQAAGRGLQLLFYSVGIGQISSEVPQNLSASRPQDRQFILSSKKLLLSDSGFYLCAWNAAGHEQYFGPGTRLTVT.

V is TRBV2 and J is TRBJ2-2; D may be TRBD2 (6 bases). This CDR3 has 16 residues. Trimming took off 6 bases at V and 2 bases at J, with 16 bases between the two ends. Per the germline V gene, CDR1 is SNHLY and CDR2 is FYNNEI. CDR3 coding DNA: TGTGCCAGCAGCAAACTCGGGGGAACAAACACCGGGGAGCTGTTTTTT. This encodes CASSKLGGTNTGELFF.

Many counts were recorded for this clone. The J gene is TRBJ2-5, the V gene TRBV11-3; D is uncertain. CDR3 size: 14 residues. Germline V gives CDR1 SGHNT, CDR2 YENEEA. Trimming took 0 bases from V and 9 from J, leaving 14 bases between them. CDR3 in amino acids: CASSLDDTVWPQYF. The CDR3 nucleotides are TGTGCCAGCAGCTTAGATGACACGGTATGGCCCCAGTACTTC.

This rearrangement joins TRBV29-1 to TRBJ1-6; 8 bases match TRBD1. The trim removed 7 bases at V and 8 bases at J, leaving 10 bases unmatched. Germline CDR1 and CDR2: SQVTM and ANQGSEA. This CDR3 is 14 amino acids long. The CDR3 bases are TGCAGCGCCACCGGGCAGGGGGCTGATTCACCCCTCCACTTT. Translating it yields CSATGQGADSPLHF.

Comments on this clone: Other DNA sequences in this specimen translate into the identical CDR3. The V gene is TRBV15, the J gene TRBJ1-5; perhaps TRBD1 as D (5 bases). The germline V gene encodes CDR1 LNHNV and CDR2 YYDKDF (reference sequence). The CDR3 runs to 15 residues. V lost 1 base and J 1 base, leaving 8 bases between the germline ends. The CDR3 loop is CATSRVGASNQPQHF. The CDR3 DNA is TGTGCCACCAGCAGAGTTGGGGCGAGCAATCAGCCCCAGCATTTT.

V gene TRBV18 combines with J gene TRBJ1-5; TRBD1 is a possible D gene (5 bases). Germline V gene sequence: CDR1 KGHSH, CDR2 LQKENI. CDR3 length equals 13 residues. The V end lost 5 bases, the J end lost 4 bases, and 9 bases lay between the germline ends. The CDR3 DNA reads TGTGCCAGCTCAGGGGCCAATAATCAGCCCCAGCATTTT. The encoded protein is CASSGANNQPQHF.

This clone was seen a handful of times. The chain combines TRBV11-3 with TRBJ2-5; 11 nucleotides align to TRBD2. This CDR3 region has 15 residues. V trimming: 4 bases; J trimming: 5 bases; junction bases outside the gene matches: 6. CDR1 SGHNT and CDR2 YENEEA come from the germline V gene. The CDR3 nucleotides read TGTGCCAGCAGCTCTACTAGCGGGAGTTTGGAGACCCAGTACTTC. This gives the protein CASSSTSGSLETQYF.

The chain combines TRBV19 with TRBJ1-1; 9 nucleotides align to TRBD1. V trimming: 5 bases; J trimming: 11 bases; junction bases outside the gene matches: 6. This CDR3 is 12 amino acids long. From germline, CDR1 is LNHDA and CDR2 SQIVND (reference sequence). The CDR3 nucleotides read TGTGCCAGTAGTTCGGACAGGGGAGTGGCTTTCTTT. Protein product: CASSSDRGVAFF.

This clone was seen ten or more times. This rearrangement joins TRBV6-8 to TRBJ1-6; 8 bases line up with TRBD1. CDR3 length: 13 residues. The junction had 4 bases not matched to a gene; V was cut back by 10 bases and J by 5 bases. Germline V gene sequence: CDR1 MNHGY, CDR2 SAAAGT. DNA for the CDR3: TGTGCCAACGGACAGGGTAATAATTCACCCCTCCACTTT. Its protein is CANGQGNNSPLHF.

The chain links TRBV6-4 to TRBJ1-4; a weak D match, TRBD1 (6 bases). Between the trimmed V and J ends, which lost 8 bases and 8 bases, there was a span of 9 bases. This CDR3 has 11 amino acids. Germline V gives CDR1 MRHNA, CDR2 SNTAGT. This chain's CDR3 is CASGTGEKLFF. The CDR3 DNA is TGTGCCAGCGGAACAGGGGAAAAACTGTTTTTT.

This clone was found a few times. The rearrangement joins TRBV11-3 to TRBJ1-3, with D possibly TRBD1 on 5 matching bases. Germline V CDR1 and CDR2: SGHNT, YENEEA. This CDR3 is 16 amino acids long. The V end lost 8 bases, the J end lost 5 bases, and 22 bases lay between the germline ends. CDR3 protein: CASSLGTAGLRNTIYF. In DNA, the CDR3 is TGTGCCAGCTCCCTAGGTACCGCGGGACTTCGAAACACCATATATTTT.

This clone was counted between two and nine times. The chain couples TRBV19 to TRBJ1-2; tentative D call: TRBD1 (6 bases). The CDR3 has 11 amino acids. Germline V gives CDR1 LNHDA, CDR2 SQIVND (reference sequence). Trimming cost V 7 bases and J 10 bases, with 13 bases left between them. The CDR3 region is CASNHRDHYTF. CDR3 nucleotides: TGTGCCAGTAACCACAGGGACCACTACACCTTC.

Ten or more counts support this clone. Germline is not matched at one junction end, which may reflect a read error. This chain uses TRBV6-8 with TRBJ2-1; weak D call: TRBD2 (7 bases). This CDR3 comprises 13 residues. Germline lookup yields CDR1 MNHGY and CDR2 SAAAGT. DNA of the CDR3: TGTGCCAGCAGTGACTCGGGAGGCAGGGGACAGTTCTTC. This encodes CASSDSGGRGQFF.

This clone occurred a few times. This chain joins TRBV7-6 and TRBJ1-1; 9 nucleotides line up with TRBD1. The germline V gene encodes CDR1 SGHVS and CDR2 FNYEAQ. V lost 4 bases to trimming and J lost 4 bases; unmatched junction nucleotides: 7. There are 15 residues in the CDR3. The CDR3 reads CASSYRDREGTEAFF. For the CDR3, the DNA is TGTGCCAGCAGCTATCGGGACAGGGAGGGCACTGAAGCTTTCTTT.

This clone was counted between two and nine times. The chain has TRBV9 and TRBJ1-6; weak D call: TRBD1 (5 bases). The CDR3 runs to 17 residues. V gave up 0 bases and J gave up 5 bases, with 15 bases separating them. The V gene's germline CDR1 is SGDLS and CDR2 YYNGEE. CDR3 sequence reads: CASSVEDTRTNNSPLHF. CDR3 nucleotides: TGTGCCAGCAGCGTAGAGGACACCCGAACAAATAATTCACCCCTCCACTTT.

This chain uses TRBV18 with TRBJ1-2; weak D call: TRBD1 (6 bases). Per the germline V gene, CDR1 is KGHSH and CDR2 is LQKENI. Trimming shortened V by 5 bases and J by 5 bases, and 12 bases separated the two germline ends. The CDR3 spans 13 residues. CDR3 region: CASSTDGQYGYTF. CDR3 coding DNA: TGTGCCAGCTCAACGGACGGACAGTATGGCTACACCTTC.